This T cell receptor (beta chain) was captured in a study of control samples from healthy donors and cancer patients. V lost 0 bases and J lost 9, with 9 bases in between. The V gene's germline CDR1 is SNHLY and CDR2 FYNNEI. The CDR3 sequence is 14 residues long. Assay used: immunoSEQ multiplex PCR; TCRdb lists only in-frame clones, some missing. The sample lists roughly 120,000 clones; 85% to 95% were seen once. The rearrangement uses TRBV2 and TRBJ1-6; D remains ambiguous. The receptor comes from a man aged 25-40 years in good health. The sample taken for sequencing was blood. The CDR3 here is CASSEATGISPLHF. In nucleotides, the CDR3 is TGTGCCAGCAGTGAAGCGACGGGGATTTCACCCCTCCACTTT.